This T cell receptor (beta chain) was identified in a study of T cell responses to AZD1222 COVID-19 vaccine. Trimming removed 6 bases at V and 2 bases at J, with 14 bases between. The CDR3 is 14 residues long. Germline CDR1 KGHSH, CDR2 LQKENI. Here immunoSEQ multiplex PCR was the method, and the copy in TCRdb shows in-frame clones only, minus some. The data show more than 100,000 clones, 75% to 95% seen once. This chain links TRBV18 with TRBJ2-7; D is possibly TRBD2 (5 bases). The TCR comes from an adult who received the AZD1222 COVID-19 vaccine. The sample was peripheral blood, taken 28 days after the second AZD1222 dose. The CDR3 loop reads CASSPRADAYEQYF. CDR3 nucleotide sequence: TGTGCCAGCTCCCCGCGGGCAGATGCCTACGAGCAGTACTTC.